This entry lists 5 T cell receptor beta chains sequenced from one sample in a study of siplizumab effects on memory and regulatory T cells. Data came from immunoSEQ multiplex PCR; TCRdb stores just in-frame clones and leaves some out. The sample yields about 120,000 clones, 94% seen once. The sample comprised non-Treg CD4+ T cells sorted from blood. The receptor set was obtained from a human donor in good health.

The J gene is TRBJ2-2, the V gene TRBV11-2, with 14 bases identical to TRBD2. J was trimmed by 4 bases and V by 6 bases; bases with no gene match: 1. Germline V CDR1 and CDR2: SGHAT, FQNNGV. The CDR3 is 15 residues long. The CDR3 sequence: CASRGLAGVTGELFF. The CDR3 DNA reads TGTGCCAGCAGGGGACTAGCGGGGGTCACCGGGGAGCTGTTTTTT.

This clone was detected only a few times. The chain combines TRBV18 with TRBJ1-1, with unresolved D. The germline V gene encodes CDR1 KGHSH and CDR2 LQKENI. V lost 4 bases and J 1 base, leaving 4 bases between the germline ends. The CDR3 contains 12 residues. The chain's CDR3 is CASSHSNTEAFF. The CDR3 region has the DNA TGTGCCAGCTCACATTCGAACACTGAAGCTTTCTTT.

Written as DNA, the CDR3 is TGTGCCAGCTCCACGGAAAGGACTGGGGGCTACACCTTC. Its translation is CASSTERTGGYTF. The chain couples TRBV18 to TRBJ1-2; D is unclear. Trimming cost V 6 bases and J 8 bases, with 16 bases left between them. Germline assignment: CDR1 KGHSH and CDR2 LQKENI. The CDR3 contains 13 residues.

The DNA of the CDR3 is TGCGCCAGCAGTGCGGACAGGGGGCACTCCTACGAGCAGTACTTC. As protein: CASSADRGHSYEQYF. The chain joins TRBV10-1 to TRBJ2-7; 11 bases line up with TRBD1. The CDR3 is made up of 15 amino acids. Germline CDR1 is WNHNN and CDR2 is SYGVQD (reference sequence). V shed 4 bases, J shed 0 bases, and the junction held 2 bases outside the gene matches.

This chain joins TRBV2 and TRBJ2-1, with 9 bases matching TRBD1. V gave up 11 bases and J gave up 8 bases; unmatched junction bases: 10. CDR1 SNHLY and CDR2 FYNNEI come from the germline V gene. The CDR3 has 13 residues. The CDR3 sequence is CAGSRDRDHEQFF. For the CDR3, the DNA is TGTGCCGGCTCTCGGGACAGGGACCATGAGCAGTTCTTC.